What follows are 26 T cell receptor beta chains derived from one specimen sequenced in a study of CD8 T cells in Susac syndrome. Roughly 0.45 to 1 ug RNA was reverse transcribed with random hexamers. Via MiXCR, TCRdb re-called the immunoSEQ multiplex PCR reads, giving one row per CDR3 protein. This table has 230,000 or so distinct CDR3 sequences, approximately 95% appearing once. Sequences were obtained from CD4+ T cells from PBMCs. Receptors originate from a human donor with multiple sclerosis.

V and J are TRBV2 and TRBJ2-1, with 12 bases identical to TRBD2. Germline V gene sequence: CDR1 SNHLY, CDR2 FYNNEI. J gave up 7 bases and V 2 bases, and 6 bases lay outside the gene matches. The CDR3 is 16 amino acids. The CDR3 DNA sequence: TGTGCCAGCAGTGAAAATGGACTAGCGGGATCTAATGAGCAGTTCTTC. Protein sequence: CASSENGLAGSNEQFF.

The genes are TRBV25-1 and TRBJ2-5; D possibly corresponds to TRBD1 (5 bases). The CDR3 spans 14 residues. Germline V gives CDR1 MGHDK, CDR2 SYGVNS. Trimming stripped 3 bases from V and 5 bases from J, with 13 bases between. The CDR3 loop reads CASSDEGAWETQYF. CDR3 bases: TGTGCCAGCAGTGATGAAGGGGCCTGGGAGACCCAGTACTTC.

The chain couples TRBV9 to TRBJ1-2; D gene uncertain. The CDR3 is 15 amino acids. CDR1 and CDR2 from the germline V gene are SGDLS and YYNGEE. Trimming left V 2 bases short and J 4 bases short, with 15 bases between. The CDR3 DNA reads TGTGCCAGCAGCGTCGAGGGCGCATCGGGCTATGGCTACACCTTC. It yields the protein CASSVEGASGYGYTF. The variable domain in full, with the rest retrieved from reference TRBV9 and TRBJ1-2, is DSGVTQTPKHLITATGQRVTLRCSPRSGDLSVYWYQQSLDQGLQFLIQYYNGEERAKGNILERFSAQQFPDLHSELNLSSLELGDSALYFCASSVEGASGYGYTFGSGTRLTVV.

The gene calls are TRBV14 and TRBJ2-2, with D unclear. The CDR3 runs to 13 residues. Trimming removed 2 bases from V and 5 bases from J, with 6 bases in between. CDR1 and CDR2 (germline): SGHDN, FVKESK. CDR3 DNA: TGTGCCAGCAGCCAATTAAAGACCGGGGAGCTGTTTTTT. This encodes CASSQLKTGELFF.

The gene calls are TRBV6-4 and TRBJ2-2; D gene ambiguous. With 6 bases removed from V and 3 bases from J, the gap between germline ends came to 8 bases. There are 13 residues in the CDR3. Germline values: CDR1 MRHNA, CDR2 SNTAGT. The CDR3 DNA is TGTGCCAGCAGCCTAGAACACACCGGGGAGCTGTTTTTT. It codes for CASSLEHTGELFF.

The chain is built from TRBV20-1 and TRBJ2-3; D uncertain. The V end was cut by 6 bases, the J end by 6 bases, with 16 bases between. Per the germline V gene, CDR1 is DFQATT and CDR2 is SNEGSKA (reference sequence). This CDR3 comprises 13 residues. CDR3 region: CSAPPLYPDTQYF. For the CDR3, the DNA is TGCAGTGCGCCGCCCCTCTATCCGGATACGCAGTATTTT.

This rearrangement joins TRBV20-1 to TRBJ2-7, with D uncertain. Trimming removed 6 bases from V and 0 bases from J, with 15 bases in between. Germline CDR1 reads DFQATT; CDR2 reads SNEGSKA (reference sequence). The CDR3 spans 14 residues. The chain's CDR3 is CSASTASSSYEQYF. CDR3 DNA: TGCAGTGCAAGTACAGCTTCCAGCTCCTACGAGCAGTACTTC.

This clonotype occurred once. The J gene is TRBJ2-7, the V gene TRBV5-1; 7 bases map to TRBD2. V shed 0 bases and J 4 bases; nucleotides not matched to a gene: 7. Germline V gene data show CDR1 as SGHRS and CDR2 as YFSETQ. The length of the CDR3 is 15 residues. Here the CDR3 reads CASSLVAGASYEQYF. In DNA form, the CDR3 reads TGCGCCAGCAGCTTGGTGGCGGGAGCGAGTTACGAGCAGTACTTC.

The chain couples TRBV5-1 to TRBJ2-2; 8 nucleotides agree with TRBD1. Trimming took 5 bases from V and 0 from J; bases not matched to a gene: 0. Germline lookup yields CDR1 SGHRS and CDR2 YFSETQ. The CDR3 consists of 14 residues. CDR3 DNA sequence: TGCGCCAGCAGGGGACAGGCGAACACCGGGGAGCTGTTTTTT. This translates into CASRGQANTGELFF.

The chain employs TRBV29-1 and TRBJ2-7; D is unresolved. The length of the CDR3 is 12 residues. Deletions cut 4 bases from V and 1 base from J, with 8 bases between. The germline V gene encodes CDR1 SQVTM and CDR2 ANQGSEA. The CDR3 region is CSVVAFSYEQYF. CDR3 DNA sequence: TGCAGCGTTGTGGCATTTTCCTACGAGCAGTACTTC.

The V call is TRBV5-1, the J call TRBJ2-6; possible D gene TRBD1, 6 bases. V was clipped by 1 base and J by 2 bases, with 19 bases between them. The CDR3 sequence is 19 residues long. From germline, CDR1 is SGHRS and CDR2 YFSETQ. The CDR3 loop reads CASSLTGDTTLAGANVLTF. The CDR3 DNA sequence: TGCGCCAGCAGCTTGACCGGGGACACAACCTTGGCTGGGGCCAACGTCCTGACTTTC. The complete variable domain, with remaining parts taken from reference TRBV5-1 and TRBJ2-6, reads KAGVTQTPRYLIKTRGQQVTLSCSPISGHRSVSWYQQTPGQGLQFLFEYFSETQRNKGNFPGRFSGRQFSNSRSEMNVSTLELGDSALYLCASSLTGDTTLAGANVLTFGAGSRLTVL.

The CDR3: CASSYGTGNNEKLFF. The CDR3 coding sequence is TGTGCCAGCAGCTACGGGACCGGGAATAATGAAAAACTGTTTTTT. The chain joins TRBV3-1 to TRBJ1-4; the D gene is possibly TRBD1 (5 bases). The V end lost 5 bases, the J end lost 4 bases, and 14 bases lay between the germline ends. The CDR3 sequence is 15 residues long. Germline CDR1 reads LGHDT; CDR2 reads YNNKEL (reference sequence). Complete variable domain (other parts from reference TRBV3-1 and TRBJ1-4): DTAVSQTPKYLVTQMGNDKSIKCEQNLGHDTMYWYKQDSKKFLKIMFSYNNKELIINETVPNRFSPKSPDKAHLNLHINSLELGDSAVYFCASSYGTGNNEKLFFGSGTQLSVL.

V is TRBV10-3 and J is TRBJ2-5; 7 bases are a match to TRBD1. The CDR3 has 11 residues. V was clipped by 5 bases and J by 7 bases; unmatched bases: 1. The germline V gene has CDR1 ENHRY and CDR2 SYGVKD. The CDR3 DNA sequence: TGTGCCATCAGTAACAGGGGGACCCAGTACTTC. It specifies CAISNRGTQYF.

This chain joins TRBV28 and TRBJ2-2; unclear D gene. The germline V and J ends were trimmed by 4 bases and 4 bases, with 13 bases remaining between them. The CDR3 loop spans 15 amino acids. Per germline, CDR1 MDHEN and CDR2 SYDVKM. CDR3 in amino acids: CASSYNQWSTGELFF. The DNA of the CDR3 is TGTGCCAGCAGTTATAACCAGTGGAGCACCGGGGAGCTGTTTTTT.

The chain joins TRBV7-9 to TRBJ2-2; unclear D gene. Germline V CDR1 and CDR2: SEHNR, FQNEAQ (reference sequence). V was cut by 5 bases and J by 7 bases, with 11 bases left in between. The CDR3 has 13 amino acids. DNA for the CDR3: TGTGCCAGCAGCCGTGACCTAGGCGGGGAGCTGTTTTTT. Its protein product is CASSRDLGGELFF. The complete variable domain, with remaining parts taken from reference TRBV7-9 and TRBJ2-2, reads DTGVSQNPRHKITKRGQNVTFRCDPISEHNRLYWYRQTLGQGPEFLTYFQNEAQLEKSRLLSDRFSAERPKGSFSTLEIQRTEQGDSAMYLCASSRDLGGELFFGEGSRLTVL.

This clonotype was counted a single time. The gene calls are TRBV7-8 and TRBJ1-1; D is undetermined. The CDR3 spans 16 residues. The V end was cut by 3 bases, the J end by 6 bases, with 20 bases between. Germline CDR1 reads SGHVS; CDR2 reads FQNEAQ. The CDR3 region has the DNA TGTGCCAGCAGCTTCAACGCGCGGACCCTAGCGCCTGAAGCTTTCTTT. This codes for CASSFNARTLAPEAFF. Full variable domain (missing parts from reference TRBV7-8 and TRBJ1-1): GAGVSQSPRYKVAKRGQDVALRCDPISGHVSLFWYQQALGQGPEFLTYFQNEAQLDKSGLPSDRFFAERPEGSVSTLKIQRTQQEDSAVYLCASSFNARTLAPEAFFGQGTRLTVV.

DNA for the CDR3: TGCGCCAGCAGCCAACAACAGGGAAACACTGAAGCTTTCTTT. Amino acid sequence: CASSQQQGNTEAFF. The J gene is TRBJ1-1, the V gene TRBV4-1, with D tentatively TRBD1 (6 bases). Trimming took off 2 bases at V and 2 bases at J, with 9 bases between the two ends. Germline CDR1 and CDR2: MGHRA and YSYEKL. The CDR3 has 14 amino acids.

The chain combines TRBV28 with TRBJ2-7, with D perhaps assigned TRBD1 or TRBD2 (5 bases each). V shed 4 bases and J shed 3 bases, with 16 bases lying between them. The CDR3 totals 15 residues. CDR1 is MDHEN and CDR2 is SYDVKM in the germline V gene. The CDR3 loop is CASSSHGRGDYEQYF. For the CDR3, the DNA is TGTGCCAGCAGTTCCCATGGCCGAGGGGACTACGAGCAGTACTTC.

The chain joins TRBV20-1 to TRBJ2-7; possibly TRBD1 for D (7 bases). CDR1 and CDR2 (germline): DFQATT, SNEGSKA (reference sequence). This CDR3 comprises 18 residues. Trimming shortened V by 7 bases and J by 5 bases, and 33 bases separated the two germline ends. The CDR3 bases are TGCAGTGACCCCCTAGACAGGGAAGAGGCTGAGGGAGGCCACGAGCAGTACTTC. It yields the protein CSDPLDREEAEGGHEQYF.

The rearrangement links TRBV29-1 to TRBJ2-1; the D is unclear. With 4 bases removed from V and 8 bases from J, the gap between germline ends came to 12 bases. The CDR3 extends over 12 amino acids. CDR1 and CDR2 (germline): SQVTM, ANQGSEA. CDR3 nucleotides: TGCAGCGTTGCTATGGGTGCGGATGAGCAGTTCTTC. Translating it yields CSVAMGADEQFF.

A single count supports this clonotype. The gene calls are TRBV20-1 and TRBJ1-2; D is unresolved. Germline V gives CDR1 DFQATT, CDR2 SNEGSKA (reference sequence). The V end was cut by 2 bases, the J end by 7 bases, with 11 bases between. The length of the CDR3 is 12 residues. This CDR3 is CSARSRTGGYTF. CDR3 in DNA: TGCAGTGCTAGATCTCGGACTGGTGGCTACACCTTC.

The sample holds one count of this clonotype. This chain uses TRBV29-1 with TRBJ2-1, with 8 positions matching TRBD1. CDR3 length: 14 amino acids. The germline V gene has CDR1 SQVTM and CDR2 ANQGSEA. Unmatched junction bases numbered 5, after V lost 6 bases and J lost 1 base. CDR3 sequence reads: CSVKRTGSYNEQFF. The CDR3 coding sequence is TGCAGCGTGAAGCGGACAGGGTCCTACAATGAGCAGTTCTTC.

The gene calls are TRBV5-1 and TRBJ2-5; D possibly corresponds to TRBD2 (6 bases). CDR3 length equals 15 residues. Germline V CDR1 and CDR2: SGHRS, YFSETQ. V was pared by 1 base and J by 6 bases, with 16 bases between. CDR3 sequence reads: CASSLLVPGVQTQYF. In DNA, the CDR3 is TGCGCCAGCAGCTTGTTGGTTCCGGGAGTGCAGACCCAGTACTTC.

This clonotype was counted once. The rearrangement links TRBV12-5 to TRBJ1-1; D gene ambiguous. The CDR3 contains 12 residues. Per germline, CDR1 LGHNT and CDR2 FRNRAP. Between the trimmed V and J ends, which lost 2 bases and 1 base, there was a span of 2 bases. Written as DNA, the CDR3 is TGTGCTAGTGGTTTGTCGAACACTGAAGCTTTCTTT. Its translation is CASGLSNTEAFF.

V and J are TRBV18 and TRBJ2-7; D not resolved. The V end lost 3 bases, the J end lost 4 bases, and 7 bases lay between the germline ends. CDR1 is KGHSH and CDR2 is LQKENI in the germline V gene. This CDR3 is 12 amino acids long. The CDR3 protein is CASSPDMYEQYF. CDR3 DNA sequence: TGTGCCAGCTCACCCGACATGTACGAGCAGTACTTC.

A single count supports this clonotype. The CDR3 reads CSARDRSPGNGYTF. The CDR3 nucleotides are TGCAGTGCTAGAGATCGGTCCCCAGGGAATGGCTACACCTTC. The gene calls are TRBV20-1 and TRBJ1-2, with D perhaps TRBD1 (5 bases). Trimming shortened V by 0 bases and J by 6 bases, and 14 bases separated the two germline ends. Per germline, CDR1 DFQATT and CDR2 SNEGSKA (reference sequence). This CDR3 is 14 amino acids long.